Below, one T cell receptor (beta chain) is given with its context. The target antigen is unknown. The source of the sample is a study of cytomegalovirus exposure and HLA in healthy donors. The study's findings and limits: Later on, an analysis showed TCR association rates differing by HLA locus, with DRB1 the most and HLA-C the fewest.

PCR amplification relied on 60 Vbeta primers (plus 13 Jbeta primers). Using immunoSEQ multiplex PCR, the repertoire was profiled, and TCRdb retains in-frame clones only, with some absent. The data hold 80,000 to 95,000 clones, with under 80% observed a single time. CDR3 length equals 13 residues. Germline V gene sequence: CDR1 SGHDN, CDR2 FVKESK. Between the trimmed V and J ends, which lost 1 base and 9 bases, there was a span of 13 bases. The chain links TRBV14 to TRBJ2-7; TRBD1 might be the D (5 bases). Sample: PBMCs. The receptor was derived from a man between 18 and 35 years old in good health and CMV-seropositive. The CDR3 DNA reads TGTGCCAGCAGCCAAGGGGCAGGGTTGGTGCAGTACTTC. Amino acids: CASSQGAGLVQYF. The whole variable domain, filled in from reference TRBV14 and TRBJ2-7, reads EAGVTQFPSHSVIEKGQTVTLRCDPISGHDNLYWYRRVMGKEIKFLLHFVKESKQDESGMPNNRFLAERTGGTYSTLKVQPAELEDSGVYFCASSQGAGLVQYFGPGTRLTVT.